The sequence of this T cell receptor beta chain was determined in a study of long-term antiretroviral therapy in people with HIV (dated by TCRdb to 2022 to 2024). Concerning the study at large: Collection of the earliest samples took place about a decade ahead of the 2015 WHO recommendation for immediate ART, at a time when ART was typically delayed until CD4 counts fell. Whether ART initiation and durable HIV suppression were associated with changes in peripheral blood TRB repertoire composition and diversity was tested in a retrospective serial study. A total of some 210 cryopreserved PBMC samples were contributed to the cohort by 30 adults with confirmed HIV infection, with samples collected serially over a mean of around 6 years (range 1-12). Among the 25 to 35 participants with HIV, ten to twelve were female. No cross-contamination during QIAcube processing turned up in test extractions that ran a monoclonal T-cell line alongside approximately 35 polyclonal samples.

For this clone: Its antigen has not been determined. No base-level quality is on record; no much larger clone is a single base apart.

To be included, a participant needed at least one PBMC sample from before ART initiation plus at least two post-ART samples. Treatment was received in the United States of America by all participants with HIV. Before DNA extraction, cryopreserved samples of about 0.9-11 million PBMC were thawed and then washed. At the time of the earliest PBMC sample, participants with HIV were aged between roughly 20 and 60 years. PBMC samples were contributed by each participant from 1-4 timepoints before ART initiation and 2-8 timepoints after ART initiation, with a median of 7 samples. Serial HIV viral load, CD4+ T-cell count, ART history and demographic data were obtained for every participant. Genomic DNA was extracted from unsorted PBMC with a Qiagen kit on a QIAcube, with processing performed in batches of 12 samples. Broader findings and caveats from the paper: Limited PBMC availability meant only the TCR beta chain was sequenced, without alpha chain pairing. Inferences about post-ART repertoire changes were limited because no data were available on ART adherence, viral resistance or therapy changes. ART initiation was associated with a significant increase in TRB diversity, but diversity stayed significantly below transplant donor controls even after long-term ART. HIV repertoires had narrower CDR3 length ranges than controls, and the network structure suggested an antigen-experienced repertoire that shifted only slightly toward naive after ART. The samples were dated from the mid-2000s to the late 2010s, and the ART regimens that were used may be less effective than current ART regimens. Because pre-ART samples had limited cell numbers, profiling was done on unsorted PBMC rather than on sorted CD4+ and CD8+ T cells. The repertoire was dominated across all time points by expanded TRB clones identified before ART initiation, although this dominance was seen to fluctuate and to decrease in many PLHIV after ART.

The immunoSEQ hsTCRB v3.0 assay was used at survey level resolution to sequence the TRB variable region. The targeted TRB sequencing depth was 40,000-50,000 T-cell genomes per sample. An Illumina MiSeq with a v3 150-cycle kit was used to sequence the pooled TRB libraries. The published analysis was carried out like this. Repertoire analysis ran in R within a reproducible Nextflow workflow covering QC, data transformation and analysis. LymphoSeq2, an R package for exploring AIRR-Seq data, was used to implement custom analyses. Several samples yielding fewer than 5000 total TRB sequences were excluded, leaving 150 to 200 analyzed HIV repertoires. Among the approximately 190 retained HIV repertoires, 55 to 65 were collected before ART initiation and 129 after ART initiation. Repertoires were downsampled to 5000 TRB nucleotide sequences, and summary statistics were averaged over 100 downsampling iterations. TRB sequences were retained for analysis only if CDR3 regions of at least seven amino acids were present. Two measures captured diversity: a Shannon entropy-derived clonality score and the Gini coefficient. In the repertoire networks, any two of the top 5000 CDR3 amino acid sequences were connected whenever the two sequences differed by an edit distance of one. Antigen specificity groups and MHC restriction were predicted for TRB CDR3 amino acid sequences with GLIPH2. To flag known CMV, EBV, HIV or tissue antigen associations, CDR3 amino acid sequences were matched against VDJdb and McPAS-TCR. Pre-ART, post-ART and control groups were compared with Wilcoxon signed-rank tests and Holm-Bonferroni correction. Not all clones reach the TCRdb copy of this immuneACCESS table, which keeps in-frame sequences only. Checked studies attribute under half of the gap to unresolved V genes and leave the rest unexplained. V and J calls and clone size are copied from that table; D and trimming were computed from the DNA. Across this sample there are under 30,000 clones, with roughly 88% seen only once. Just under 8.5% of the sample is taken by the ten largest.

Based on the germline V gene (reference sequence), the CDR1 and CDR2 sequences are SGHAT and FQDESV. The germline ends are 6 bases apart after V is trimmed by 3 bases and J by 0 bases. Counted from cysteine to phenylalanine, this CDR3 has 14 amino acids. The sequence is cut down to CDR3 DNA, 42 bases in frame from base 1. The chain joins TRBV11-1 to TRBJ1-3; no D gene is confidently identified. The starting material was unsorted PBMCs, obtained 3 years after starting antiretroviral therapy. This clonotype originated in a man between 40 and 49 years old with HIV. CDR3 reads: CASSLGVSGNTIYF. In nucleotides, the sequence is TGTGCCAGCAGCTTGGGAGTCTCTGGAAACACCATATATTTT.